Each of the 24 T cell receptor beta chains below was sequenced from the same sample in a study of shared clonotypes between healthy human individuals. Repertoires were generated with immunoSEQ multiplex PCR, while TCRdb's copy carries only in-frame clones and drops some. The top ten clones hold about 0.37% of a sample with 2 million to 2.5 million clones, approximately 95% of them seen once. Material: naive CD4+ T cells from PBMCs. The subset was: CD45RA+ positively selected. The receptor source for this set is a man between 18 and 29 years old in good health. Some clones in this sample may be carry-over from other donors' samples.

The rearrangement links TRBV29-1 to TRBJ1-5; possible D gene TRBD1, 5 bases. This CDR3 has 14 amino acids. V lost 8 bases to trimming and J lost 6 bases, with 20 bases between them. Germline V lookup: CDR1 SQVTM, CDR2 ANQGSEA. CDR3 sequence reads: CSTRGGGPGQPQHF. The CDR3 region has the DNA TGCAGCACCCGGGGGGGAGGACCTGGTCAGCCCCAGCATTTT.

In nucleotides, the CDR3 is TGTGCCAGCAGAGGGGGACAGCCCTCCTACGAGCAGTACTTC. It translates to CASRGGQPSYEQYF. The rearrangement joins TRBV28 to TRBJ2-7; 7 bases align to TRBD1. Germline lookup yields CDR1 MDHEN and CDR2 SYDVKM. This CDR3 is built from 14 residues. Trimming cost V 6 bases and J 0 bases; bases outside gene matches: 5.

DNA of the CDR3: TGTGCCAGCAGCCCCACAGAGAGGAATGAAAAACTGTTTTTT. Its translation: CASSPTERNEKLFF. The chain uses TRBV9 and TRBJ1-4; D is ambiguous. Trimming removed 4 bases at V and 5 bases at J, with 12 bases between. Germline CDR1 and CDR2: SGDLS and YYNGEE. The CDR3 contains 14 residues.

The chain combines TRBV7-2 with TRBJ2-1; D remains ambiguous. Trimming took off 2 bases at V and 8 bases at J, with 10 bases between the two ends. Per the germline V gene, CDR1 is SGHTA and CDR2 is FQGNSA. The CDR3 sequence is 13 residues long. The CDR3 loop is CASSLRVDDEQFF. The CDR3 DNA is TGTGCCAGCAGCTTAAGGGTTGACGATGAGCAGTTCTTC.

The V gene is TRBV7-3, the J gene TRBJ2-3, with D hard to call. Trimming pared 5 bases from V and 6 bases from J, leaving 15 bases between. From germline, CDR1 is SGHTA and CDR2 FQGTGA. The length of the CDR3 is 14 residues. Here the CDR3 reads CASSPGPPGDTQYF. CDR3 nucleotides: TGTGCCAGCAGCCCCGGCCCGCCAGGCGATACGCAGTATTTT.

The CDR3 here is CASQVGNQPQHF. For the CDR3, the DNA is TGTGCCAGTCAGGTGGGCAATCAGCCCCAGCATTTT. This chain joins TRBV6-1 and TRBJ1-5; D unclear. The CDR3 is 12 amino acids. The V gene lost 9 bases and the J gene lost 2 bases, with 8 bases spanning the gap. Germline V gene sequence: CDR1 MNHNS, CDR2 SASEGT.

This clone was seen only a few times. In the same sample, other DNA sequences code for this CDR3. The genes are TRBV2 and TRBJ1-2, with D possibly TRBD1 on 6 matching bases. CDR1 is SNHLY and CDR2 is FYNNEI in the germline V gene. There are 13 residues in the CDR3. V shed 1 base and J shed 3 bases, with 6 bases lying between them. The CDR3 region is CASSEDRDYGYTF. CDR3 nucleotides: TGTGCCAGCAGTGAAGACAGGGACTATGGCTACACCTTC.

This clone was seen once. This CDR3 is also generated by other DNA sequences in the sample. This chain joins TRBV9 and TRBJ2-1, with 7 bases aligning to TRBD2. This CDR3 comprises 15 residues. Germline V gene data show CDR1 as SGDLS and CDR2 as YYNGEE. Trimming took 0 bases from V and 3 from J; bases not matched to a gene: 3. In nucleotides, the CDR3 is TGTGCCAGCAGCGTAGACAGCGGGGACTACAATGAGCAGTTCTTC. Translation: CASSVDSGDYNEQFF.

The rearrangement joins TRBV6-1 to TRBJ2-6; D perhaps matches TRBD1 (7 bases). The CDR3 runs 15 residues. The germline V gene has CDR1 MNHNS and CDR2 SASEGT. Trimming took off 5 bases at V and 2 bases at J, with 10 bases between the two ends. CDR3 in amino acids: CASSFRGAGANVLTF. In DNA form, the CDR3 reads TGTGCCAGCAGTTTCAGGGGGGCTGGGGCCAACGTCCTGACTTTC.

The gene calls are TRBV28 and TRBJ1-1; D is perhaps TRBD1 (5 bases). The CDR3 runs 15 residues. Trimming stripped 8 bases from V and 3 bases from J, with 19 bases between. The V gene's germline CDR1 is MDHEN and CDR2 SYDVKM. The DNA of the CDR3 is TGTGCCAGCCACCCTCAGGTGCTCAGGGACACTGAAGCTTTCTTT. Translation: CASHPQVLRDTEAFF.

This clone was seen more than once but under ten times. The rearrangement uses TRBV2 and TRBJ1-1, with a weak D call TRBD1 (5 bases). V gave up 8 bases and J gave up 5 bases, with 15 bases separating them. The CDR3 totals 13 residues. Germline CDR1 reads SNHLY; CDR2 reads FYNNEI. CDR3: CASSGTMETEAFF. In DNA, the CDR3 is TGTGCCAGCTCCGGGACGATGGAAACTGAAGCTTTCTTT.

As to this clone: Other DNA variants within this sample encode the same CDR3. V gene TRBV5-1 combines with J gene TRBJ2-5; 9 nucleotides agree with TRBD2. V trimming: 2 bases; J trimming: 4 bases; junction bases outside the gene matches: 6. The CDR3 extends over 15 amino acids. Germline V lookup: CDR1 SGHRS, CDR2 YFSETQ. CDR3 in DNA: TGCGCCAGCAGCTTAGGGGCGGGAGGGCCAGAGACCCAGTACTTC. This translates into CASSLGAGGPETQYF.

Only one count was recorded for this clone. The chain joins TRBV5-1 to TRBJ2-7; D not certain. The germline gives CDR1 SGHRS, CDR2 YFSETQ. V was shortened by 5 bases and J by 6 bases, with 12 bases between the two germline ends. This CDR3 has 12 amino acids. CDR3 loop: CASSEIPTEQYF. The CDR3 region has the DNA TGCGCCAGCAGTGAGATCCCGACCGAGCAGTACTTC.

The chain recombines TRBV18 with TRBJ2-2; 9 bases line up with TRBD1. The CDR3 sequence is 16 residues long. Germline trimming cut 3 bases from V and 6 bases from J; bases unmatched to any gene: 8. Germline V gene lookup returns CDR1 KGHSH and CDR2 LQKENI. The CDR3 DNA follows: TGTGCCAGCTCACCGAAACAGGGGGCGAAGCCCGGGGAGCTGTTTTTT. As protein: CASSPKQGAKPGELFF.

The chain joins TRBV12-2 to TRBJ2-7; TRBD1, as called in the table, went unchecked against the DNA. TRBV12-2 is a recognized pseudogene. This CDR3 has 14 residues. This CDR3 is CASRLRTGGGEQYF. The CDR3 DNA sequence: TGTGCAAGTCGCTTACGGACAGGGGGCGGCGAGCAGTACTTC.

The chain employs TRBV7-9 and TRBJ2-7; D uncertain. This CDR3 spans 11 amino acids. Germline V lookup: CDR1 SEHNR, CDR2 FQNEAQ (reference sequence). V gave up 5 bases and J gave up 5 bases, with 7 bases separating them. The CDR3 region is CASSPNDEQYF. The CDR3 coding sequence is TGTGCCAGCAGCCCTAACGACGAGCAGTACTTC.

This clone was detected only once. The same CDR3 also results from other DNA sequences found in this sample. The rearrangement uses TRBV5-1 and TRBJ2-1; 7 nucleotides match TRBD2. CDR1 SGHRS and CDR2 YFSETQ come from the germline V gene. Trimming removed 3 bases from V and 2 bases from J; junction bases left unmatched: 5. This CDR3 has 15 amino acids. The CDR3 spells CASSSTGTTYNEQFF. CDR3 sequence (DNA): TGCGCCAGCAGCTCTACCGGGACTACCTACAATGAGCAGTTCTTC.

V usage is TRBV6-5 and J usage is TRBJ2-7, with TRBD1 matching 9 bases. V was clipped by 5 bases and J by 3 bases; unmatched bases: 8. The CDR3 runs 15 residues. CDR1 is MNHEY and CDR2 is SVGAGI in the germline V gene. For the CDR3, the DNA is TGTGCCAGCAGTATAACCCCGGGACAGGGCTACGAGCAGTACTTC. Translated, it gives CASSITPGQGYEQYF.

A word on this clone: Its ends do not fully match the called genes, so a read error is possible. The chain recombines TRBV6-1 with TRBJ2-7; D tentatively fits TRBD1 or TRBD2 (5 bases each). Germline loops: CDR1 MNHNS, CDR2 SASEGT. CDR3 length equals 12 residues. CDR3 in amino acids: CASSEGDQRQTF. CDR3 sequence (DNA): TGTGCCAGCAGTGAAGGGGACCAGCGGCAGACCTTC.

A single count supports this clone. This chain uses TRBV7-6 with TRBJ2-5; D remains unclear. Germline assignment: CDR1 SGHVS and CDR2 FNYEAQ. The V gene lost 6 bases and the J gene lost 3 bases, with 14 bases spanning the gap. The CDR3 totals 14 residues. CDR3 sequence reads: CASSPPWGKETQYF. The DNA for the CDR3 is TGTGCCAGCAGTCCCCCCTGGGGAAAAGAGACCCAGTACTTC. Together with reference TRBV7-6 and TRBJ2-5, the CDR3 gives the full variable domain: GAGVSQSPRYKVTKRGQDVALRCDPISGHVSLYWYRQALGQGPEFLTYFNYEAQQDKSGLPNDRFSAERPEGSISTLTIQRTEQRDSAMYRCASSPPWGKETQYFGPGTRLLVL.

V usage is TRBV6-5 and J usage is TRBJ1-1; 10 bases fit TRBD1. The trim removed 6 bases at V and 8 bases at J, leaving 6 bases unmatched. The germline CDR1 and CDR2 sequences are MNHEY and SVGAGI. CDR3 size: 13 residues. CDR3 in amino acids: CASRRDRGSEAFF. The CDR3 nucleotides are TGTGCCAGCAGGCGGGACAGGGGATCGGAAGCTTTCTTT.

The chain combines TRBV28 with TRBJ1-4, with TRBD1 identical over 11 bases. Germline V lookup: CDR1 MDHEN, CDR2 SYDVKM. With V trimmed by 2 bases and J by 7 bases, 3 bases remained unmatched. This CDR3 contains 15 residues. Here the CDR3 DNA reads TGTGCCAGCAGTTTAGGGGGACAGGGGGTTGAAAAACTGTTTTTT. This sequence encodes CASSLGGQGVEKLFF.

This chain links TRBV6-1 with TRBJ1-3, with a tentative D call TRBD1 (6 bases). Germline V gene data show CDR1 as MNHNS and CDR2 as SASEGT. CDR3 size: 16 residues. Trimming removed 3 bases at V and 0 bases at J, with 12 bases between. The CDR3 nucleotides are TGTGCCAGCAGTGATAGACAGGTATTCTCTGGAAACACCATATATTTT. It encodes CASSDRQVFSGNTIYF.

The chain employs TRBV7-9 and TRBJ2-1, with a possible D match to TRBD2 (5 bases). This CDR3 has 17 amino acids. Germline CDR1 and CDR2: SEHNR and FQNEAQ (reference sequence). With 3 bases removed from V and 0 bases from J, the gap between germline ends came to 15 bases. CDR3 amino acids: CASSLVSGPGSYNEQFF. DNA for the CDR3: TGTGCCAGCAGCTTGGTCAGCGGCCCTGGCTCCTACAATGAGCAGTTCTTC.